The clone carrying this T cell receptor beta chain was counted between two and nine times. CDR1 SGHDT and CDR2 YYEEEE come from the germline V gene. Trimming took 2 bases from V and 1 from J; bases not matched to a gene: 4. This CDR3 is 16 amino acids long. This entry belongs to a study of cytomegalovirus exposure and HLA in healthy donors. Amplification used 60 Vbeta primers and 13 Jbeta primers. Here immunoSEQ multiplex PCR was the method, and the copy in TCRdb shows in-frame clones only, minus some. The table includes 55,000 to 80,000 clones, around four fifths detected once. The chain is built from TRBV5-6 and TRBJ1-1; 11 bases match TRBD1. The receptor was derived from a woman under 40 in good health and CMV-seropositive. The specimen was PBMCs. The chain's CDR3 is CASSFWGTGGNTEAFF. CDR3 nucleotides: TGTGCCAGCAGCTTCTGGGGGACAGGGGGGAACACTGAAGCTTTCTTT.